The 11 T cell receptor beta chains reported below all come from one sample, sequenced in a study of blood T cell repertoires in COVID-19. Data came from immunoSEQ multiplex PCR; TCRdb stores just in-frame clones and leaves some out. In the table there are 240,000 or so clones, just under 90% of which are singletons. The material sequenced was PBMCs or T cells enriched from blood (not recorded which). Every receptor here comes from a man between 50 and 59 years old who had been exposed to COVID-19.

The CDR3: CASNNRGRDTQYF. CDR3 nucleotide sequence: TGTGCCAGTAACAACAGGGGGCGGGATACGCAGTATTTT. The V gene is TRBV19, the J gene TRBJ2-3; TRBD1 matches at 9 bases. The junction had 5 bases not matched to a gene; V was cut back by 7 bases and J by 6 bases. This CDR3 has 13 amino acids. Germline V gene data show CDR1 as LNHDA and CDR2 as SQIVND (reference sequence).

The rearrangement joins TRBV10-3 to TRBJ1-1, with a weak D call TRBD1 (6 bases). The CDR3 extends over 14 amino acids. V was clipped by 10 bases and J by 4 bases, with 19 bases between them. CDR1 and CDR2 (germline): ENHRY, SYGVKD. This CDR3 reads CATSRDIFGTEAFF. The CDR3 nucleotides read TGTGCCACGTCCCGGGACATTTTCGGCACTGAAGCTTTCTTT.

This rearrangement joins TRBV18 to TRBJ2-5, with TRBD1 identical over 9 bases. Trimming removed 5 bases from V and 5 bases from J; junction bases left unmatched: 3. CDR3 length equals 13 residues. Looked up from germline, CDR1 is KGHSH and CDR2 is LQKENI. The CDR3 coding sequence is TGTGCCAGCTCAACAGGGGGCAGTGAGACCCAGTACTTC. Protein product: CASSTGGSETQYF.

The rearrangement links TRBV15 to TRBJ1-2, with a tentative D call TRBD1 (5 bases). The CDR3 runs 13 residues. V lost 5 bases and J lost 3, with 10 bases in between. CDR1 and CDR2 from the germline V gene are LNHNV and YYDKDF (reference sequence). The CDR3 is CATSGLQDYGYTF. The CDR3 DNA reads TGTGCCACCAGCGGTTTACAGGACTATGGCTACACCTTC.

The chain couples TRBV6-5 to TRBJ2-2; D call uncertain. The length of the CDR3 is 15 residues. From germline, CDR1 is MNHEY and CDR2 SVGAGI. V lost 2 bases to trimming and J lost 0 bases, with 7 bases between them. Written as DNA, the CDR3 is TGTGCCAGCAGTTACCGGGTCGCGAACACCGGGGAGCTGTTTTTT. Amino acids: CASSYRVANTGELFF.

CDR3 nucleotides: TGTGCCAGCTCACCCCAGGGGGGAGGACTGAACACTGAAGCTTTCTTT. It yields the protein CASSPQGGGLNTEAFF. The rearrangement uses TRBV18 and TRBJ1-1; 7 bases fit TRBD1. This CDR3 comprises 16 residues. J lost 0 bases, V lost 3 bases, and 7 bases had no gene match. Germline V CDR1 and CDR2: KGHSH, LQKENI.

The chain joins TRBV19 to TRBJ2-1; D is ambiguous. Trimming took 6 bases from V and 0 from J, leaving 6 bases between them. Germline-derived CDR1 and CDR2 are LNHDA and SQIVND (reference sequence). This CDR3 has 13 amino acids. The CDR3 nucleotides read TGTGCCAGTAGCACAAGCTCCTACAATGAGCAGTTCTTC. Amino acids: CASSTSSYNEQFF. Full variable domain (outside the CDR3, taken from reference TRBV19 and TRBJ2-1): DGGITQSPKYLFRKEGQNVTLSCEQNLNHDAMYWYRQDPGQGLRLIYYSQIVNDFQKGDIAEGYSVSREKKESFPLTVTSAQKNPTAFYLCASSTSSYNEQFFGPGTRLTVL.

This chain links TRBV19 with TRBJ1-5; a weak D match, TRBD1 (5 bases). The CDR3 sequence is 15 residues long. The V gene's germline CDR1 is LNHDA and CDR2 SQIVND (reference sequence). V gave up 3 bases and J gave up 1 base, with 10 bases separating them. The CDR3 region is CASSMGRVSNQPQHF. The DNA of the CDR3 is TGTGCCAGTAGTATGGGCAGGGTGAGCAATCAGCCCCAGCATTTT. Looking up the rest from reference TRBV19 and TRBJ1-5 gives the full variable domain: DGGITQSPKYLFRKEGQNVTLSCEQNLNHDAMYWYRQDPGQGLRLIYYSQIVNDFQKGDIAEGYSVSREKKESFPLTVTSAQKNPTAFYLCASSMGRVSNQPQHFGDGTRLSIL.

This clone was observed once. The chain carries TRBV5-4 and TRBJ2-3, with TRBD1 matching over 10 bases. The CDR3 covers 15 residues. Germline loops: CDR1 SGHNT, CDR2 YYREEE (reference sequence). V lost 2 bases to trimming and J lost 1 base; unmatched junction nucleotides: 1. Written as DNA, the CDR3 is TGTGCCAGCAGCTTTGGGACAGGGGGCACAGATACGCAGTATTTT. Protein product: CASSFGTGGTDTQYF.

This sequence joins TRBV13 and TRBJ1-2, with 10 nucleotides matching TRBD1. Germline V gene sequence: CDR1 PRHDT, CDR2 FYEKMQ (reference sequence). The CDR3 consists of 17 residues. V was pared by 4 bases and J by 4 bases, with 12 bases of the junction left unmatched. CDR3 amino acids: CASSSRTRQGAFYGYTF. The CDR3 DNA follows: TGTGCCAGCAGCTCAAGAACTAGACAGGGGGCGTTCTATGGCTACACCTTC.

The rearrangement uses TRBV28 and TRBJ2-4, with D unresolved. V lost 1 base to trimming and J lost 0 bases, with 4 bases between them. The CDR3 spans 14 residues. Germline V gene sequence: CDR1 MDHEN, CDR2 SYDVKM. In DNA form, the CDR3 reads TGTGCCAGCAGTTTATTTCTAGCCAAAAACATTCAGTACTTC. Its translation: CASSLFLAKNIQYF.